These 8 T cell receptor beta chains came from one sample sequenced in a study of glioma-infiltrating T cells after dendritic cell vaccination. Generated by immunoSEQ multiplex PCR, the TCRdb table keeps only in-frame clones and is missing some. The data contain about 38,000 clones, approximately 80% of them singletons. The specimen comprised blood, sampled before dendritic cell vaccination. The source is a human donor with glioblastoma.

This chain uses TRBV5-4 with TRBJ1-1; the match to TRBD1 covers 11 bases. The CDR3 totals 15 residues. Germline CDR1 SGHNT, CDR2 YYREEE (reference sequence). V lost 0 bases, J lost 2 bases, and 0 bases stayed unmatched. The CDR3 reads CASSLGTGGNTEAFF. CDR3 nucleotides: TGTGCCAGCAGCTTGGGGACAGGGGGCAACACTGAAGCTTTCTTT.

The chain recombines TRBV2 with TRBJ2-7, with TRBD1 identical over 10 bases. CDR3 length: 17 amino acids. Per the germline V gene, CDR1 is SNHLY and CDR2 is FYNNEI. Trimming took 6 bases from V and 6 from J; bases not matched to a gene: 17. This CDR3 is CASRNRDRGPTPLEQYF. For the CDR3, the DNA is TGTGCCAGCAGAAACCGGGACAGGGGTCCTACTCCGCTCGAGCAGTACTTC. Together with reference TRBV2 and TRBJ2-7, the CDR3 gives the full variable domain: EPEVTQTPSHQVTQMGQEVILRCVPISNHLYFYWYRQILGQKVEFLVSFYNNEISEKSEIFDDQFSVERPDGSNFTLKIRSTKLEDSAMYFCASRNRDRGPTPLEQYFGPGTRLTVT.

This chain joins TRBV18 and TRBJ1-1, with TRBD1 matching 8 bases. The V gene's germline CDR1 is KGHSH and CDR2 LQKENI. There are 13 residues in the CDR3. V lost 5 bases and J lost 5; bases outside the gene matches: 4. The CDR3, as DNA: TGTGCCAGCTCAGAACAGGGGGAGACTGAAGCTTTCTTT. Translated, it gives CASSEQGETEAFF.

V and J are TRBV5-1 and TRBJ2-3; D remains unclear. The CDR3 contains 15 residues. V was clipped by 0 bases and J by 4 bases, with 12 bases between them. Germline V gives CDR1 SGHRS, CDR2 YFSETQ. For the CDR3, the DNA is TGCGCCAGCAGCTTGGGGGCTACGGAAGCAGATACGCAGTATTTT. It codes for CASSLGATEADTQYF.

This chain connects TRBV7-2 to TRBJ2-2; the D gene is possibly TRBD1 (5 bases). The CDR3 extends over 13 amino acids. Germline V gene data show CDR1 as SGHTA and CDR2 as FQGNSA. V lost 4 bases to trimming and J lost 4 bases, with 7 bases between them. The CDR3 is CASSSRVTGELFF. The CDR3, as DNA: TGTGCCAGCAGCTCCAGGGTCACCGGGGAGCTGTTTTTT.

This chain's CDR3 is CASSDDLAKNIQYF. The CDR3 nucleotides are TGTGCCAGCAGCGACGACTTAGCCAAAAACATTCAGTACTTC. The J gene is TRBJ2-4, the V gene TRBV14; D unclear. Germline V gene sequence: CDR1 SGHDN, CDR2 FVKESK. This CDR3 is 14 amino acids long. Trimming pared 5 bases from V and 0 bases from J, leaving 8 bases between. Combining the CDR3 with reference TRBV14 and TRBJ2-4 gives the whole variable domain EAGVTQFPSHSVIEKGQTVTLRCDPISGHDNLYWYRRVMGKEIKFLLHFVKESKQDESGMPNNRFLAERTGGTYSTLKVQPAELEDSGVYFCASSDDLAKNIQYFGAGTRLSVL.

This clone has a single count. The rearrangement uses TRBV11-3 and TRBJ2-7; no definite D call. Germline V gene lookup returns CDR1 SGHNT and CDR2 YENEEA. This CDR3 comprises 13 residues. Trimming removed 2 bases from V and 0 bases from J, with 5 bases in between. The CDR3 is CASSLYSSYEQYF. Written as DNA, the CDR3 is TGTGCCAGCAGCTTATACAGCTCCTACGAGCAGTACTTC.

This sequence joins TRBV30 and TRBJ2-6; 8 bases line up with TRBD1. Losses at the gene ends were 5 bases for V and 2 bases for J; bases not matched to a gene: 2. Germline V gives CDR1 GTSNPN, CDR2 SVGIG (reference sequence). The CDR3 is made up of 14 amino acids. CDR3 region: CAWGRGPGANVLTF. The CDR3, as DNA: TGTGCCTGGGGCAGGGGGCCTGGGGCCAACGTCCTGACTTTC.